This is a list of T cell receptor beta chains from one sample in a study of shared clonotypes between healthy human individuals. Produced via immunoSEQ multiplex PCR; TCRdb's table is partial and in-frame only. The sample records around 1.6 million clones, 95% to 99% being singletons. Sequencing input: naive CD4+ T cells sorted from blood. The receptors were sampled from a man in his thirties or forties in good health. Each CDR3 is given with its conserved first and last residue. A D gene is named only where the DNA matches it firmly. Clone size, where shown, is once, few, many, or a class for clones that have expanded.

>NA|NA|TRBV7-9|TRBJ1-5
CASSASGGVQPQHF
TGTGCCAGCAGCGCCTCGGGGGGAGTACAGCCCCAGCATTTT
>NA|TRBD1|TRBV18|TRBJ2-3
CASSPPGQVENTQYF
TGTGCCAGCTCACCCCCGGGACAGGTGGAGAATACGCAGTATTTT
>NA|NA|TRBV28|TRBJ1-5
CASSTYSNQPQHF
TGTGCCAGCAGCACATATAGCAATCAGCCCCAGCATTTT
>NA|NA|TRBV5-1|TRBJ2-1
CASSLGRDSSYNEQFF
TGCGCCAGCAGCTTGGGGAGGGACAGCTCCTACAATGAGCAGTTCTTC
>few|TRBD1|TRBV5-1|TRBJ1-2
CASSEGTGGAGYGYTF
TGCGCCAGCAGCGAGGGGACAGGGGGCGCGGGCTATGGCTACACCTTC
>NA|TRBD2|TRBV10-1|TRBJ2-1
CASSGRAYNEQFF
TGCGCCAGCAGCGGGAGGGCCTACAATGAGCAGTTCTTC
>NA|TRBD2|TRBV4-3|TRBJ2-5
CASNPTGGGPLETQYF
TGCGCCAGCAACCCGACGGGGGGAGGGCCTTTAGAGACCCAGTACTTC
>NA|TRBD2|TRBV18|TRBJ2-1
CASTREFDEQFF
TGTGCCAGCACGCGGGAGTTCGATGAGCAGTTCTTC
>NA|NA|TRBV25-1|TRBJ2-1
CASSEQGEQFF
TGTGCCAGCAGTGAGCAGGGTGAGCAGTTCTTC
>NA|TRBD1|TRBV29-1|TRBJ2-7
CSVEGRTGSLYEQYF
TGCAGCGTTGAGGGAAGGACAGGGAGCCTCTACGAGCAGTACTTC
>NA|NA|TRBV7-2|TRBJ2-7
CASSLGGTSYEQYF
TGTGCCAGCAGCTTAGGTGGGACCTCTTACGAGCAGTACTTC
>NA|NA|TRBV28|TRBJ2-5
CASCQLAEETQYF
TGTGCCAGCTGTCAGCTAGCCGAAGAGACCCAGTACTTC
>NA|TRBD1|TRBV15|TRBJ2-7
CATSRGGTGGYEQYF
TGTGCCACCAGCAGAGGCGGGACAGGGGGCTACGAGCAGTACTTC
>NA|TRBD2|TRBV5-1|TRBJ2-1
CASSRASGYNEQFF
TGCGCCAGCAGTAGAGCTAGCGGTTACAATGAGCAGTTCTTC
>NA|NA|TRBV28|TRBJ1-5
CASSLQGVSNQPQHF
TGTGCCAGCAGTTTACAGGGAGTGAGCAATCAGCCCCAGCATTTT
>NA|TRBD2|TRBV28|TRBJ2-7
CASSSSSGRAGREQYF
TGTGCCAGCAGTTCCTCTAGCGGGAGGGCCGGCCGCGAGCAGTACTTC
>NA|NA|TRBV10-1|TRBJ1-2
CASSGDLNYGYTF
TGCGCCAGCAGTGGGGATCTTAACTATGGCTACACCTTC
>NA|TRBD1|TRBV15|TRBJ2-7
CATSRDPGTGEQYF
TGTGCCACCAGCAGAGACCCAGGGACAGGCGAGCAGTACTTC
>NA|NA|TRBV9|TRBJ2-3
CASSVVGGSTDTQYF
TGTGCCAGCAGCGTAGTGGGCGGGAGCACAGATACGCAGTATTTT
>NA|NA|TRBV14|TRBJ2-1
CASSQKGGTSYNEQFF
TGTGCCAGCAGCCAAAAGGGGGGGACCTCCTACAATGAGCAGTTCTTC
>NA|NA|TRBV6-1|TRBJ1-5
CASSVAAPQHF
TGTGCCAGCAGTGTTGCTGCGCCCCAGCATTTT
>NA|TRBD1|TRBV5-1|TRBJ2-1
CASSLIGTGLNEQFF
TGCGCCAGCAGCTTGATCGGGACAGGTCTAAATGAGCAGTTCTTC
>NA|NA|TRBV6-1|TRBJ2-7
CASSEGTPREYEQYF
TGTGCCAGCAGTGAAGGGACCCCCCGAGAGTACGAGCAGTACTTC
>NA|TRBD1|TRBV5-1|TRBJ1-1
CASMHGTVRTEAFF
TGCGCCAGCATGCACGGGACAGTTCGCACTGAAGCTTTCTTT
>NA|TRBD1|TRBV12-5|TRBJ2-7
CASGLVLAGTGASYEQYF
TGTGCTAGTGGTTTGGTCTTAGCCGGGACAGGGGCTTCCTACGAGCAGTACTTC
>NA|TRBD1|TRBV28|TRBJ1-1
CATNRDRDKAEAFF
TGTGCCACCAACCGGGACAGGGATAAGGCTGAAGCTTTCTTT
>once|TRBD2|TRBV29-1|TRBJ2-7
CSVGGGRNGHEQYF
TGCAGCGTTGGAGGCGGGAGAAACGGCCACGAGCAGTACTTC
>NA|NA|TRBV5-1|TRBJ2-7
CASSLDLTGSHEQYF
TGCGCCAGCAGCTTGGACCTCACAGGGTCCCACGAGCAGTACTTC
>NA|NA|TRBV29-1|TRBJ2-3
CSVFYVGGADTDTQYF
TGCAGCGTCTTTTATGTGGGGGGGGCGGACACAGATACGCAGTATTTT
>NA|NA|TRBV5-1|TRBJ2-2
CASSLNPGARGTGELFF
TGCGCCAGCAGCTTGAATCCCGGGGCGAGAGGAACCGGGGAGCTGTTTTTT
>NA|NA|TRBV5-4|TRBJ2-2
CASSLGQLANTGELFF
TGTGCCAGCAGCTTGGGACAGCTCGCGAACACCGGGGAGCTGTTTTTT
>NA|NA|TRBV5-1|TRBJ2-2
CASSLDPRNTGELFF
TGCGCCAGCAGCTTGGACCCGCGTAACACCGGGGAGCTGTTTTTT